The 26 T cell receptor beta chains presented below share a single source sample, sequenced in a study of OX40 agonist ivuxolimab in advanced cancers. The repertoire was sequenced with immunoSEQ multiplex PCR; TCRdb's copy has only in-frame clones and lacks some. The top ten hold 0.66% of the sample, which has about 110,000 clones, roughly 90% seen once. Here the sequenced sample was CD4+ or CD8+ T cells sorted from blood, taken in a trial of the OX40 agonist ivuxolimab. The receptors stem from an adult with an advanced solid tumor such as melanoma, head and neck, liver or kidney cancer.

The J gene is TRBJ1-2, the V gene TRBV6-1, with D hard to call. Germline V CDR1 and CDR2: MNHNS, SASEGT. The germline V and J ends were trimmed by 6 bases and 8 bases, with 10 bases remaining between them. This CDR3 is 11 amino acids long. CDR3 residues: CASRDHGGYTF. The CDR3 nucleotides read TGTGCCAGCAGGGACCACGGCGGCTACACCTTC.

The CDR3 DNA reads TGTGCCTGGAGTGTACGGAAAGACGGGGAGCTGTTTTTT. As protein: CAWSVRKDGELFF. The rearrangement joins TRBV30 to TRBJ2-2; D unresolved. The length of the CDR3 is 13 residues. V was cut by 0 bases and J by 7 bases, with 9 bases left in between. The germline V gene has CDR1 GTSNPN and CDR2 SVGIG (reference sequence).

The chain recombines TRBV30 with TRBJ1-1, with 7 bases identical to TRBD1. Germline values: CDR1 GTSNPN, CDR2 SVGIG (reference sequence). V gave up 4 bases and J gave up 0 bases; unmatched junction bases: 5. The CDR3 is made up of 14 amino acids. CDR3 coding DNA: TGTGCCTGGACGACAGGGAGGCTGAACACTGAAGCTTTCTTT. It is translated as CAWTTGRLNTEAFF.

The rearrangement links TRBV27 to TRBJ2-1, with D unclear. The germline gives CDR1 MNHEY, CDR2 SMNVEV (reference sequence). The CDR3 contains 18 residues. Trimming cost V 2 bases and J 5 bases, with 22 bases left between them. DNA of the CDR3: TGTGCCAGCAGTTTAACCCCACCCTTTACCAGTGGGGACAATGAGCAGTTCTTC. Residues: CASSLTPPFTSGDNEQFF.

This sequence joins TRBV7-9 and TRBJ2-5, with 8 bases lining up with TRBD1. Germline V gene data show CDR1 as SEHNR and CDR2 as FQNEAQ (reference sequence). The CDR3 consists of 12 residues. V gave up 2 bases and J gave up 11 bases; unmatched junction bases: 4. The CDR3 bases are TGTGCCAGCAGCTTACAGGACAGGGAGCAGTACTTC. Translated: CASSLQDREQYF.

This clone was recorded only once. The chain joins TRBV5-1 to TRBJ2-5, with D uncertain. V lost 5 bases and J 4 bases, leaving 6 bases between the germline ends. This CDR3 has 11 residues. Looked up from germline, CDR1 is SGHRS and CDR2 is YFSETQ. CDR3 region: CASRRVETQYF. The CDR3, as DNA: TGCGCCAGCAGACGGGTAGAGACCCAGTACTTC.

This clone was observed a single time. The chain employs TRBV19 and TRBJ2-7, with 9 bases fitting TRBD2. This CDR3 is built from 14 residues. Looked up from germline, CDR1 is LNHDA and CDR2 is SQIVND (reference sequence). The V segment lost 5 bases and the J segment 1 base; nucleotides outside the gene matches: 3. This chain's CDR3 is CASSSSGVSYEQYF. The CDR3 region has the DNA TGTGCCAGTAGTTCTAGCGGGGTTTCCTACGAGCAGTACTTC.

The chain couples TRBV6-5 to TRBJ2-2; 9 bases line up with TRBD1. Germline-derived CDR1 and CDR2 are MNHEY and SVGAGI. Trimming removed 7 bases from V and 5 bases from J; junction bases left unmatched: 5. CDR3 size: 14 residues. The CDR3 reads CASTPGQGTGELFF. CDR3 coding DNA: TGTGCCAGCACCCCGGGACAGGGAACCGGGGAGCTGTTTTTT.

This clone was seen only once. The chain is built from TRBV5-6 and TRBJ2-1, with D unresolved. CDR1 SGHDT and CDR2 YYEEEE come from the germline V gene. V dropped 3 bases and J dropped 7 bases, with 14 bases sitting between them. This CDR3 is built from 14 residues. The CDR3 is CASSSQLGWNEQFF. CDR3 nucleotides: TGTGCCAGCAGCTCGCAGTTAGGTTGGAATGAGCAGTTCTTC.

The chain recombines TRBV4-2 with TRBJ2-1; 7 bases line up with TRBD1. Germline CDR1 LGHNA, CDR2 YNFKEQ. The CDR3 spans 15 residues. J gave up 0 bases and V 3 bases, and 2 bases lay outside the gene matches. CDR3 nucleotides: TGTGCCAGCAGCCAGGCAGGGGGCTCCTACAATGAGCAGTTCTTC. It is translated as CASSQAGGSYNEQFF.

This CDR3 is CASRVTGLNTGELFF. The CDR3 region has the DNA TGTGCCAGCAGAGTAACAGGGTTAAACACCGGGGAGCTGTTTTTT. The chain uses TRBV27 and TRBJ2-2, with TRBD1 as a possible D gene (6 bases). In germline, CDR1 is MNHEY, CDR2 SMNVEV (reference sequence). The CDR3 has 15 amino acids. With 6 bases removed from V and 2 bases from J, the gap between germline ends came to 13 bases.

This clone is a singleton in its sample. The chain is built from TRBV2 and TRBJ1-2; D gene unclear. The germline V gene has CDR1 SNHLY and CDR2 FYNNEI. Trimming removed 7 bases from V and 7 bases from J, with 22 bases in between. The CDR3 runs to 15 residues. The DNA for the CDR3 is TGTGCCAGCATATTCGACGGACCGAGAGATGGTGGCTACACCTTC. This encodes CASIFDGPRDGGYTF.

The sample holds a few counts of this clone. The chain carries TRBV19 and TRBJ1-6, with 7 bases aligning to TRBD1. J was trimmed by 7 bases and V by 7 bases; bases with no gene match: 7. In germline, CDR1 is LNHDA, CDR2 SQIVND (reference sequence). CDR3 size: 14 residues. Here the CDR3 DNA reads TGTGCCAGTAACGACAGGGCCCTAAATTCACCCCTCCACTTT. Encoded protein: CASNDRALNSPLHF.

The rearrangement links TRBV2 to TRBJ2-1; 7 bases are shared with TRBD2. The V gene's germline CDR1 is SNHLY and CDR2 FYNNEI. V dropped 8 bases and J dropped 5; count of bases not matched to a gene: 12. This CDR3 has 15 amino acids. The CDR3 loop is CASRLLATENNEQFF. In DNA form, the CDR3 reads TGTGCCAGCCGACTACTAGCGACCGAAAACAATGAGCAGTTCTTC.

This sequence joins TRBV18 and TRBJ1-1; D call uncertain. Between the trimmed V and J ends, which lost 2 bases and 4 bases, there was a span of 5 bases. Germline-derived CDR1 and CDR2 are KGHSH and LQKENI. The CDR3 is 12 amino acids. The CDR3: CASSPTSTEAFF. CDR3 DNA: TGTGCCAGCTCACCAACATCCACTGAAGCTTTCTTT. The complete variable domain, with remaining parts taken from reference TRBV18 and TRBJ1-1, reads NAGVMQNPRHLVRRRGQEARLRCSPMKGHSHVYWYRQLPEEGLKFMVYLQKENIIDESGMPKERFSAEFPKEGPSILRIQQVVRGDSAAYFCASSPTSTEAFFGQGTRLTVV.

The CDR3 protein is CASSLSSGEGQPQHF. The CDR3 nucleotides are TGTGCCAGCAGCTTAAGTTCTGGGGAAGGCCAGCCCCAGCATTTT. The gene calls are TRBV7-9 and TRBJ1-5; unclear D gene. Trimming removed 2 bases from V and 7 bases from J, with 15 bases in between. Germline lookup yields CDR1 SEHNR and CDR2 FQNEAQ (reference sequence). The CDR3 is 15 residues long.

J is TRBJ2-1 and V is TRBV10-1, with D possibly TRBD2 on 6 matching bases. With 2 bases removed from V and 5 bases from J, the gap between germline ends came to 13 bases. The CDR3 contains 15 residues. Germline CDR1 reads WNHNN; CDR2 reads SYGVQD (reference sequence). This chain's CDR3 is CASSEPGALNNEQFF. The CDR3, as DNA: TGCGCCAGCAGTGAGCCGGGAGCCCTCAACAATGAGCAGTTCTTC.

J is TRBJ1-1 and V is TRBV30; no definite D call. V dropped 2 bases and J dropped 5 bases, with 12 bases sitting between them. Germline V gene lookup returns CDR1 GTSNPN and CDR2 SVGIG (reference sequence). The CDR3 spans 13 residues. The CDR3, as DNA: TGTGCCTGGAGTTATAGAACGGGGACTGAAGCTTTCTTT. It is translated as CAWSYRTGTEAFF.

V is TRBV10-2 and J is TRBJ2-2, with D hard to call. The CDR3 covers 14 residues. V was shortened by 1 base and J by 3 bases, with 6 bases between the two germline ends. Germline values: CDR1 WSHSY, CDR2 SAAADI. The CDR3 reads CASSELRYTGELFF. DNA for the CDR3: TGCGCCAGCAGTGAGTTGCGGTACACCGGGGAGCTGTTTTTT.

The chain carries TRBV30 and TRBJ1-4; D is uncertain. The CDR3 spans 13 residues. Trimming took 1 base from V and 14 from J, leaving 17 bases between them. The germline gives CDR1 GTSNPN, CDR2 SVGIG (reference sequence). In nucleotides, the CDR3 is TGTGCCTGGAGTGCCAATCATGGTACGGTGCTGTTTTTT. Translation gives CAWSANHGTVLFF.

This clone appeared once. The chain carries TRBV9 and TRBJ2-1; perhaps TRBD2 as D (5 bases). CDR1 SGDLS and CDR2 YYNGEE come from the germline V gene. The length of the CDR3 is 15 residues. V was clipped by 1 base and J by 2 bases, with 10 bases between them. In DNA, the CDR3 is TGTGCCAGCAGCGTAAGAGGGAGCCCCTACAATGAGCAGTTCTTC. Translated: CASSVRGSPYNEQFF.

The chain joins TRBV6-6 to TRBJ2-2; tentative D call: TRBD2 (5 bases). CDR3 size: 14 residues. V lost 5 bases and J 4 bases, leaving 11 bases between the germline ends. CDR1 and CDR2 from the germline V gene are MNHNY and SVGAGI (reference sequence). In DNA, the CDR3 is TGTGCCAGCAGTCGCGGACTGAGCACCGGGGAGCTGTTTTTT. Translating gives CASSRGLSTGELFF.

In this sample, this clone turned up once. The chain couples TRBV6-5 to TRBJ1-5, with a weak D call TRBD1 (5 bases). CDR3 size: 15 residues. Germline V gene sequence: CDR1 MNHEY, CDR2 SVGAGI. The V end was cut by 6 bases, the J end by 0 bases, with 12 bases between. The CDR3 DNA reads TGTGCCAGCAGACGGGACCGCTATAGCAATCAGCCCCAGCATTTT. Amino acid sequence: CASRRDRYSNQPQHF.

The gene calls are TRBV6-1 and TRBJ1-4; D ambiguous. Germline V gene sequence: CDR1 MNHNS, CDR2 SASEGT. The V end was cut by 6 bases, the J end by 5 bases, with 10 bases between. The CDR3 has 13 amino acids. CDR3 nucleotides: TGTGCCAGCAGCTACAGTCAAAATGAAAAACTGTTTTTT. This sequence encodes CASSYSQNEKLFF.

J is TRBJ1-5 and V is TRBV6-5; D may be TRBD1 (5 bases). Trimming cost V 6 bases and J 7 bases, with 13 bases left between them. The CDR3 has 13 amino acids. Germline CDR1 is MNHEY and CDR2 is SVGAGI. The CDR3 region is CASRPGALQPQHF. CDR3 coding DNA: TGTGCCAGCAGACCCGGGGCCCTCCAGCCCCAGCATTTT.

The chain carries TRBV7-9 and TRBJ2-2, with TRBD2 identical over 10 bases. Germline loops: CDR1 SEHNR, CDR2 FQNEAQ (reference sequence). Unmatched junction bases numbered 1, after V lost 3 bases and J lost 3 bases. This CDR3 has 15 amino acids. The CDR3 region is CASSFLAGDTGELFF. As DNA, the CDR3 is TGTGCCAGCAGCTTCCTAGCGGGAGACACCGGGGAGCTGTTTTTT.